The 16 T cell receptor beta chains reported below all come from one sample, sequenced in a study of molecular identifiers for immune sequencing clone quantification. Each CDR3 protein is one row after TCRdb ran MiXCR on the PCR reads. The repertoire includes 550,000 to 750,000 distinct CDR3 sequences, about 20% of them detected once, and 0.85% to 0.9% sits in the top ten. Sequenced input: naive CD8+ T cells from blood, with Jurkat cell RNA spiked in. Specified subset: FACS-sorted CD8+CD4-CCR7+CD45RA+ naive T cells. Receptor source: a human donor in good health. Some libraries in this study had Jurkat cell RNA spiked in.

Note on this clonotype: A much larger clonotype is one base distant, so this may be a read error. The chain employs TRBV29-1 and TRBJ2-7; D may match TRBD1 or TRBD2 (5 bases each). Trimming took off 6 bases at V and 5 bases at J, with 17 bases between the two ends. Germline CDR1 reads SQVTM; CDR2 reads ANQGSEA. This CDR3 has 13 residues. The CDR3, as DNA: TGCAGCGTGGGCGGGTTACAGGAGGACGAGCAGTACTTC. As protein: CSVGGLQEDEQYF.

This clonotype has ten or more counts. This rearrangement joins TRBV7-3 to TRBJ2-7, with TRBD2 identical over 9 bases. V shed 1 base and J 2 bases; nucleotides not matched to a gene: 3. The germline V gene encodes CDR1 SGHTA and CDR2 FQGTGA. The CDR3 is made up of 15 amino acids. The CDR3 here is CASSLSAGGTYEQYF. The CDR3 DNA reads TGTGCCAGCAGCTTAAGTGCGGGAGGGACCTACGAGCAGTACTTC.

For this clonotype: The germline gene is not matched at one end of the junction; a read error may be the cause. The V gene is TRBV27, the J gene TRBJ2-7; D call uncertain. Germline V gene sequence: CDR1 MNHEY, CDR2 SMNVEV (reference sequence). The CDR3 runs 12 residues. CDR3 residues: CASSKGPFEHYF. DNA for the CDR3: TGTGCCAGCAGTAAAGGCCCTTTCGAGCATTACTTC.

The J gene is TRBJ2-3, the V gene TRBV5-3; D is undetermined. TRBV5-3 is an ORF for which the function is uncertain. Trimming left V 8 bases short and J 1 base short, with 20 bases between. CDR3 length: 16 residues. As DNA, the CDR3 is TGTGCCAGCAGCACGTACGACCCCCGCGGCACAGATACGCAGTATTTT. Protein sequence: CASSTYDPRGTDTQYF.

In this sample, this clonotype turned up many times. The gene calls are TRBV28 and TRBJ2-5; D gene unclear. The germline CDR1 and CDR2 sequences are MDHEN and SYDVKM. The V end was cut by 4 bases, the J end by 5 bases, with 20 bases between. The CDR3 runs 16 residues. CDR3 in amino acids: CASSYSTFPLGETQYF. The CDR3, as DNA: TGTGCCAGCAGTTATTCGACCTTTCCGTTAGGCGAGACCCAGTACTTC. Variable domain in full (rest from reference TRBV28 and TRBJ2-5): DVKVTQSSRYLVKRTGEKVFLECVQDMDHENMFWYRQDPGLGLRLIYFSYDVKMKEKGDIPEGYSVSREKKERFSLILESASTNQTSMYLCASSYSTFPLGETQYFGPGTRLLVL.

The V and J genes are TRBV27 and TRBJ2-7; 8 bases match TRBD1. The CDR3 is 13 amino acids. Germline CDR1 and CDR2: MNHEY and SMNVEV (reference sequence). With V trimmed by 8 bases and J by 3 bases, 6 bases remained unmatched. Here the CDR3 reads CASCWGQDYEQYF. The CDR3 nucleotides are TGTGCCAGCTGCTGGGGACAGGACTACGAGCAGTACTTC.

This clonotype was observed many times. V and J are TRBV10-2 and TRBJ2-3, with 8 bases fitting TRBD1. CDR1 is WSHSY and CDR2 is SAAADI in the germline V gene. CDR3 length: 15 amino acids. J gave up 1 base and V 8 bases, and 8 bases lay outside the gene matches. The CDR3 nucleotides are TGCGCCAGCCGTCGGACAGGGCGAGGCACAGATACGCAGTATTTT. It translates to CASRRTGRGTDTQYF.

A word on this clonotype: Possible read error: a much larger clone is one base away. The chain couples TRBV7-8 to TRBJ2-2; no clear D. The CDR3 totals 13 residues. Germline V gene data show CDR1 as SGHVS and CDR2 as FQNEAQ. The CDR3 region is CTSSLMVTGELFF. DNA of the CDR3: TGTACCAGCAGCTTAATGGTCACCGGGGAGCTGTTTTTT. Full variable domain (missing parts from reference TRBV7-8 and TRBJ2-2): GAGVSQSPRYKVAKRGQDVALRCDPISGHVSLFWYQQALGQGPEFLTYFQNEAQLDKSGLPSDRFFAERPEGSVSTLKIQRTQQEDSAVYLCTSSLMVTGELFFGEGSRLTVL.

This clonotype appeared many times. The genes are TRBV27 and TRBJ2-3; 7 nucleotides align to TRBD1. CDR1 and CDR2 (germline): MNHEY, SMNVEV (reference sequence). Losses at the gene ends were 6 bases for V and 0 bases for J; bases not matched to a gene: 6. The CDR3 runs to 15 residues. DNA of the CDR3: TGTGCCAGCAGGCTTGGGACAGCTAGCACAGATACGCAGTATTTT. Its translation: CASRLGTASTDTQYF.

The chain has TRBV6-5 and TRBJ1-1; 8 bases are shared with TRBD1. J lost 4 bases, V lost 11 bases, and 18 bases had no gene match. The CDR3 totals 16 residues. Germline CDR1 is MNHEY and CDR2 is SVGAGI. CDR3 in amino acids: CASDRDYLNSGTEAFF. In nucleotides, the CDR3 is TGTGCCTCGGACAGGGACTACCTCAACTCGGGCACTGAAGCTTTCTTT.

This clonotype was detected only a few times. The V and J genes are TRBV4-1 and TRBJ2-1; 8 bases map to TRBD2. This CDR3 has 16 amino acids. Germline assignment: CDR1 MGHRA and CDR2 YSYEKL. V was clipped by 3 bases and J by 2 bases; unmatched bases: 6. DNA of the CDR3: TGCGCCAGCAGCCACTACCTTAGCGGGGCCTACAATGAGCAGTTCTTC. It encodes CASSHYLSGAYNEQFF.

The V call is TRBV4-1, the J call TRBJ2-1, with 10 bases aligning to TRBD2. The J segment lost 2 bases and the V segment lost 4 bases, leaving 5 bases of the junction unmatched. The CDR3 runs to 16 residues. The V gene's germline CDR1 is MGHRA and CDR2 YSYEKL. In nucleotides, the CDR3 is TGCGCCAGCAGCCTCCGGACTAGCGGTCCCTACAATGAGCAGTTCTTC. This encodes CASSLRTSGPYNEQFF.

This clonotype was counted between two and nine times. This chain joins TRBV19 and TRBJ1-4; D is uncertain. Trimming took 5 bases from V and 7 from J, leaving 23 bases between them. Germline V gene sequence: CDR1 LNHDA, CDR2 SQIVND (reference sequence). The CDR3 loop spans 17 amino acids. CDR3 coding DNA: TGTGCCAGTAGTTTCCCTTCGTTTCGGGGAAAGGGTGAAAAACTGTTTTTT. Its protein product is CASSFPSFRGKGEKLFF.

The CDR3: CASSWRLTGELFF. The DNA for the CDR3 is TGTGCCAGCAGTTGGCGGCTCACCGGGGAGCTGTTTTTT. The chain joins TRBV12-3 or TRBV12-4 to TRBJ2-2; the D is unclear. The CDR3 totals 13 residues. The germline V and J ends were trimmed by 4 bases and 4 bases, with 7 bases remaining between them.

This clonotype was counted many times. This sequence joins TRBV20-1 and TRBJ2-3; 12 bases are a match to TRBD2. V shed 3 bases, J shed 6 bases, and the junction held 4 bases outside the gene matches. The CDR3 consists of 14 residues. In germline, CDR1 is DFQATT, CDR2 SNEGSKA (reference sequence). This CDR3 reads CSARGTSGPDTQYF. Written as DNA, the CDR3 is TGCAGTGCTAGGGGGACTAGCGGGCCCGATACGCAGTATTTT.

This clonotype was counted a few times. The chain recombines TRBV3-1 with TRBJ2-2; 11 positions agree with TRBD2. Germline loops: CDR1 LGHDT, CDR2 YNNKEL (reference sequence). V was clipped by 2 bases and J by 7 bases; unmatched bases: 3. The CDR3 sequence is 15 residues long. The chain's CDR3 is CASSQSGTSGGELFF. The CDR3 nucleotides read TGTGCCAGCAGCCAATCCGGGACTAGCGGCGGGGAGCTGTTTTTT.